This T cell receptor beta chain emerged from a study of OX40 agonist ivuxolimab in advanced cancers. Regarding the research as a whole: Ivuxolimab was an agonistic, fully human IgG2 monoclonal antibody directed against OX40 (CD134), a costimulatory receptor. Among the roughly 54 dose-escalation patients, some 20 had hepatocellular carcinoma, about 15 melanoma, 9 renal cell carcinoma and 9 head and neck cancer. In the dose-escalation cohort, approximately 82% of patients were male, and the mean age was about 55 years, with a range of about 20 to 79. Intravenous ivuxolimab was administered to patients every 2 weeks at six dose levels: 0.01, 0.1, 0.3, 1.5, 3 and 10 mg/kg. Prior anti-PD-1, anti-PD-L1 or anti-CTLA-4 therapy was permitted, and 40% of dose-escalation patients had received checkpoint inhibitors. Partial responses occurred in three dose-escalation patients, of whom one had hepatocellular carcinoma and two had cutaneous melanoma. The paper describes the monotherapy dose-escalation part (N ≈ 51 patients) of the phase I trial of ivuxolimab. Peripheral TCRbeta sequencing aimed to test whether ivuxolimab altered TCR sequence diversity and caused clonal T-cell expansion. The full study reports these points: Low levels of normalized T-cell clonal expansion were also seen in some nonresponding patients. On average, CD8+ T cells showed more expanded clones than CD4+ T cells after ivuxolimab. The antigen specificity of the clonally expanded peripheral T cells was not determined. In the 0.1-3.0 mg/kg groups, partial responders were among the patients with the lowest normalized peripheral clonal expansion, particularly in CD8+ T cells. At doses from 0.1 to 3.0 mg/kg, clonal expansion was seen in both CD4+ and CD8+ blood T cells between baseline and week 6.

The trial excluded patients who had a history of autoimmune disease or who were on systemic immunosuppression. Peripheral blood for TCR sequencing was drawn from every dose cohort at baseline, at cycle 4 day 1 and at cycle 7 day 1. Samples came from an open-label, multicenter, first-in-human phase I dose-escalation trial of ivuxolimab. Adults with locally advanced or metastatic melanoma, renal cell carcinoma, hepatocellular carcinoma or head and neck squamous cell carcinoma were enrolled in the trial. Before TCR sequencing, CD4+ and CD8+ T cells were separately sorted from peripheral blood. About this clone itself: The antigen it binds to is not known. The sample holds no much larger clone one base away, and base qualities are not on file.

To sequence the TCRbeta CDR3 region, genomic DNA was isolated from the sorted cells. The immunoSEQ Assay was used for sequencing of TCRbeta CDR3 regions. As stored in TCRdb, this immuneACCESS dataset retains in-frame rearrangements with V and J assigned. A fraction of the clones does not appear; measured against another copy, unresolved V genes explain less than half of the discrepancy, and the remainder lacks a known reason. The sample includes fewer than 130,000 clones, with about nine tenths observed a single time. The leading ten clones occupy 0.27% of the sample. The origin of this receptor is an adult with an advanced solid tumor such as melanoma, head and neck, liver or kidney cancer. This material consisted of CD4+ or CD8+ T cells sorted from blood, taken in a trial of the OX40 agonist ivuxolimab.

The CDR3 loop reads CASSQGGARGSRGYTF. Read as DNA, the sequence is TGTGCCAGCAGCCAGGGGGGAGCGAGGGGTAGCCGTGGCTACACCTTC. Recombination linked TRBV14 to TRBJ1-2; perhaps TRBD1 is the D gene, with 5 bases matching. CDR1 and CDR2, looked up from the germline V gene, are SGHDN and FVKESK. The junction carries 21 bases between V and J, which are trimmed by 3 bases and 7 bases respectively. The CDR3 measures 16 amino acids from cysteine to phenylalanine. Only CDR3 DNA is held: 48 bases, read in frame from base 1.